These T cell receptor beta chains were read from a single sample in a study of blood T cell repertoires in COVID-19. Here immunoSEQ multiplex PCR was the method, and the copy in TCRdb shows in-frame clones only, minus some. The sample yields over 150,000 clones, about 83% seen once. The specimen was peripheral blood. Every receptor here comes from a woman between 65 and 79 years old with COVID-19, enrolled during active disease. The CDR3 runs from the conserved cysteine through the conserved F or W. The order of the fields is clone size, D gene, J gene, CDR3 length, V gene, CDR3 protein, CDR3 DNA. D genes are given only for firm matches. Only some rows state a clone size, as once, few, many or a class for expanded clones.

size: NA
D: NA
J: TRBJ2-7
length: 13
V: TRBV20-1
CDR3: CSASTARTYEQYF
DNA: TGCAGTGCTAGTACAGCCCGTACGTACGAGCAGTACTTC

size: NA
D: TRBD2
J: TRBJ2-1
length: 17
V: TRBV10-3
CDR3: CAIAERSGGGAYNEQFF
DNA: TGTGCCATCGCTGAAAGAAGCGGGGGGGGCGCATACAATGAGCAGTTCTTC

size: NA
D: TRBD1
J: TRBJ1-3
length: 15
V: TRBV11-2
CDR3: CASSLRTGPGNTIYF
DNA: TGTGCCAGCAGCCTGAGGACAGGGCCTGGAAACACCATATATTTT

size: NA
D: TRBD2
J: TRBJ2-3
length: 17
V: TRBV25-1
CDR3: CASSLNERGGRTDTQYF
DNA: TGTGCCAGCAGTTTAAATGAGCGGGGGGGCCGCACAGATACGCAGTATTTT

size: once
D: NA
J: TRBJ1-2
length: 14
V: TRBV24-1
CDR3: CATSGGGRRVGYTF
DNA: TGTGCCACCAGTGGCGGGGGCCGTCGGGTAGGCTACACCTTC

size: NA
D: NA
J: TRBJ1-1
length: 14
V: TRBV21-1
CDR3: CASSGQDHSTEAFF
DNA: TGTGCCAGCAGCGGACAGGATCATAGCACTGAAGCTTTCTTT

size: NA
D: TRBD1
J: TRBJ1-1
length: 17
V: TRBV18
CDR3: CASSPPGQGAGSTEAFF
DNA: TGTGCCAGCTCACCCCCGGGACAGGGAGCGGGGAGCACTGAAGCTTTCTTT

size: NA
D: TRBD2
J: TRBJ2-1
length: 15
V: TRBV6-5
CDR3: CATYANIRGVGEQFF
DNA: TGTGCCACCTACGCCAATATCCGGGGGGTCGGTGAGCAGTTCTTC

size: NA
D: NA
J: TRBJ1-1
length: 14
V: TRBV5-1
CDR3: CASSLLQVSTEAFF
DNA: TGCGCCAGCAGCTTGCTTCAGGTTTCGACTGAAGCTTTCTTT

size: NA
D: NA
J: TRBJ1-1
length: 14
V: TRBV5-4
CDR3: CASSLVTGTTEAFF
DNA: TGTGCCAGCAGCTTGGTTACGGGAACGACTGAAGCTTTCTTT

size: NA
D: NA
J: TRBJ1-6
length: 14
V: TRBV2
CDR3: CASRQGTYNSPLHF
DNA: TGTGCCAGCAGACAGGGTACCTATAATTCACCCCTCCACTTT

size: NA
D: NA
J: TRBJ1-4
length: 15
V: TRBV5-4
CDR3: CASSSAPGVAEKLFF
DNA: TGTGCCAGCAGCTCCGCTCCAGGGGTAGCTGAAAAACTGTTTTTT

size: NA
D: NA
J: TRBJ2-7
length: 14
V: TRBV11-3
CDR3: CASSCVSIAYEQYF
DNA: TGTGCCAGCAGCTGCGTATCTATCGCCTACGAGCAGTACTTC

size: once
D: TRBD1
J: TRBJ2-1
length: 15
V: TRBV3-1/TRBV3-2
CDR3: CASSLLGQGNNEQFF
DNA: TGTGCCAGCAGCTTATTGGGACAGGGAAACAATGAGCAGTTCTTC

size: NA
D: NA
J: TRBJ1-1
length: 12
V: TRBV2
CDR3: CASGGSITEAFF
DNA: TGTGCCAGCGGGGGGTCAATCACTGAAGCTTTCTTT

size: NA
D: NA
J: TRBJ1-2
length: 12
V: TRBV30
CDR3: CAWNTGNYGYTF
DNA: TGTGCCTGGAATACAGGGAACTATGGCTACACCTTC

size: few
D: TRBD1
J: TRBJ1-4
length: 15
V: TRBV5-5
CDR3: CASSSQGEWGEKLFF
DNA: TGTGCCAGCAGCTCACAGGGGGAGTGGGGTGAAAAACTGTTTTTT